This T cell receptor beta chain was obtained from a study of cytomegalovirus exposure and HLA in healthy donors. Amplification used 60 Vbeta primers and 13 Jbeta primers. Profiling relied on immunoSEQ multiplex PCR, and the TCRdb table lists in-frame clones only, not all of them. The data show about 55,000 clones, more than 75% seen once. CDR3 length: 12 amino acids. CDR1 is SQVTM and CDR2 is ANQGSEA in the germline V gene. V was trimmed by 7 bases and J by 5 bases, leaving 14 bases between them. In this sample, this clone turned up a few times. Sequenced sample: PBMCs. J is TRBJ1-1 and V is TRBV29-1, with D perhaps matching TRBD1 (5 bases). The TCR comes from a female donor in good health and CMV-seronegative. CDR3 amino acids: CSARGGGTEAFF. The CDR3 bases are TGCAGCGCGCGGGGGGGTGGGACTGAAGCTTTCTTT.